Below, 20 T cell receptor beta chains from the same sample are listed, as sequenced in a study of blood T cell repertoires in COVID-19. Produced via immunoSEQ multiplex PCR; TCRdb's table is partial and in-frame only. Of 280,000 or so clones listed, approximately 89% are singletons. The source material was PBMCs or T cells enriched from blood (not recorded which). The receptors were gathered from a woman in her 50s who had been exposed to COVID-19.

V and J are TRBV12-3 or TRBV12-4 and TRBJ2-7; TRBD1 might be the D (6 bases). This CDR3 is built from 12 residues. Trimming removed 4 bases from V and 7 bases from J, with 11 bases in between. DNA for the CDR3: TGTGCCAGCAGTTCTGGGACACCGGAGCAGTACTTC. Translating it yields CASSSGTPEQYF.

The chain links TRBV2 to TRBJ1-5; 8 bases are a match to TRBD1. The ends lost 7 bases at V and 4 bases at J; junction bases unmatched: 9. The CDR3 covers 15 residues. CDR1 and CDR2 (germline): SNHLY, FYNNEI. The CDR3 DNA sequence: TGTGCCAGCAACCAGGACAGGGTCGGAAATCAGCCCCAGCATTTT. Translated: CASNQDRVGNQPQHF.

The genes are TRBV5-1 and TRBJ2-1, with TRBD1 matching over 8 bases. V lost 4 bases, J lost 6 bases, and 6 bases stayed unmatched. CDR3 length: 14 residues. Germline values: CDR1 SGHRS, CDR2 YFSETQ. The CDR3 region is CASSAGQVINEQFF. The CDR3 region has the DNA TGCGCCAGCAGCGCGGGACAGGTTATCAATGAGCAGTTCTTC. The full variable domain, completed using reference TRBV5-1 and TRBJ2-1, is KAGVTQTPRYLIKTRGQQVTLSCSPISGHRSVSWYQQTPGQGLQFLFEYFSETQRNKGNFPGRFSGRQFSNSRSEMNVSTLELGDSALYLCASSAGQVINEQFFGPGTRLTVL.

The chain carries TRBV5-6 and TRBJ2-7, with TRBD1 matching 7 bases. The J segment lost 3 bases and the V segment lost 1 base, leaving 1 base of the junction unmatched. The CDR3 is 13 residues long. Germline V gene lookup returns CDR1 SGHDT and CDR2 YYEEEE. CDR3 in DNA: TGTGCCAGCAGCTTGACAGGGGACTACGAGCAGTACTTC. Translated: CASSLTGDYEQYF.

This chain uses TRBV27 with TRBJ2-2, with TRBD2 as a possible D gene (7 bases). Trimming removed 6 bases from V and 6 bases from J, with 17 bases in between. The germline CDR1 and CDR2 sequences are MNHEY and SMNVEV (reference sequence). This CDR3 contains 15 residues. The CDR3 DNA follows: TGTGCCAGCAGGGTTGGGGGGGGGCCGGCCGGGGAGCTGTTTTTT. It translates to CASRVGGGPAGELFF.

This clone was seen a few times. The chain recombines TRBV19 with TRBJ2-5; 9 bases map to TRBD1. Per germline, CDR1 LNHDA and CDR2 SQIVND (reference sequence). There are 14 residues in the CDR3. Unmatched junction bases numbered 5, after V lost 5 bases and J lost 4 bases. The CDR3 loop reads CASSAGTGSETQYF. For the CDR3, the DNA is TGTGCCAGTAGTGCCGGGACAGGGTCAGAGACCCAGTACTTC.

This chain uses TRBV4-1 with TRBJ2-1; 8 bases agree with TRBD1. CDR3 length: 16 amino acids. Germline V gene data show CDR1 as MGHRA and CDR2 as YSYEKL. V lost 4 bases and J lost 7; bases outside the gene matches: 12. The CDR3 coding sequence is TGCGCCAGCAGCCGGCGTGACAGGGGCCTTCCAAATGAGCAGTTCTTC. Translating gives CASSRRDRGLPNEQFF.

The gene calls are TRBV28 and TRBJ1-2; 7 bases align to TRBD1. This CDR3 comprises 13 residues. Germline V gene lookup returns CDR1 MDHEN and CDR2 SYDVKM. The V and J ends lost 1 base and 7 bases, in that order; junction bases with no gene match: 3. The CDR3 DNA reads as TGTGCCAGCAGTTTATCGGCAGGGGGTGGCTACACCTTC. This encodes CASSLSAGGGYTF.

This rearrangement joins TRBV7-2 to TRBJ1-3; D might be TRBD1 (6 bases). Germline CDR1 SGHTA, CDR2 FQGNSA. Trimming cost V 2 bases and J 2 bases, with 13 bases left between them. The CDR3 has 16 amino acids. The CDR3 DNA follows: TGTGCCAGCAGCTTAATGGGCCAGGGGACTGGAAACACCATATATTTT. This gives the protein CASSLMGQGTGNTIYF. Variable domain in full (rest from reference TRBV7-2 and TRBJ1-3): GAGVSQSPSNKVTEKGKDVELRCDPISGHTALYWYRQSLGQGLEFLIYFQGNSAPDKSGLPSDRFSAERTGGSVSTLTIQRTQQEDSAVYLCASSLMGQGTGNTIYFGEGSWLTVV.

The chain couples TRBV7-2 to TRBJ1-2, with D possibly being TRBD1 (6 bases). Germline-derived CDR1 and CDR2 are SGHTA and FQGNSA. Trimming shortened V by 2 bases and J by 4 bases, and 14 bases separated the two germline ends. The CDR3 runs 15 residues. CDR3 amino acids: CASSLFSGDGYGYTF. Here the CDR3 DNA reads TGTGCCAGCAGCTTATTCTCAGGGGATGGCTATGGCTACACCTTC.

The genes are TRBV7-9 and TRBJ2-7; TRBD1 aligns across 8 bases. CDR1 and CDR2 (germline): SEHNR, FQNEAQ (reference sequence). The CDR3 totals 15 residues. V dropped 5 bases and J dropped 2; count of bases not matched to a gene: 8. The CDR3 loop is CASSDLQGETYEQYF. The CDR3 DNA sequence: TGTGCCAGCAGCGACCTACAGGGGGAGACCTACGAGCAGTACTTC.

The chain links TRBV7-8 to TRBJ1-5, with D possibly being TRBD1 (5 bases). The CDR3 loop spans 13 amino acids. Between the trimmed V and J ends, which lost 5 bases and 0 bases, there was a span of 5 bases. Germline V gene sequence: CDR1 SGHVS, CDR2 FQNEAQ. The CDR3 protein is CASSDSSNQPQHF. In DNA, the CDR3 is TGTGCCAGCAGCGACAGTAGCAATCAGCCCCAGCATTTT.

This clone was recorded only once. The chain joins TRBV27 to TRBJ1-4; unclear D gene. The CDR3 covers 14 residues. V lost 4 bases to trimming and J lost 5 bases, with 11 bases between them. Looked up from germline, CDR1 is MNHEY and CDR2 is SMNVEV (reference sequence). The CDR3 DNA follows: TGTGCCAGCAGTTCTAACGGTGAGAATGAAAAACTGTTTTTT. As protein: CASSSNGENEKLFF.

A single count supports this clone. The rearrangement links TRBV27 to TRBJ2-7; possible D gene TRBD2, 6 bases. Germline CDR1 and CDR2: MNHEY and SMNVEV (reference sequence). The CDR3 loop spans 13 amino acids. V shed 2 bases and J shed 9 bases, with 14 bases lying between them. CDR3 DNA: TGTGCCAGCAGTTTAACAAGTCGGAGGGGGCAGTACTTC. Its translation: CASSLTSRRGQYF.

V and J are TRBV3-1 (or the pseudogene TRBV3-2) and TRBJ1-5; D is perhaps TRBD1 (6 bases). Trimming cost V 1 base and J 9 bases, with 16 bases left between them. The CDR3 runs to 15 residues. Germline assignment: CDR1 LGHDT and CDR2 YNNKEL (reference sequence). CDR3 bases: TGTGCCAGCAGCCAAGGGACAGCTGCGGTGGCGCCCCAGCATTTT. Its protein is CASSQGTAAVAPQHF.

The table lists this clone with a count of one. V and J are TRBV9 and TRBJ1-1; D remains unclear. V dropped 0 bases and J dropped 3 bases, with 15 bases sitting between them. Germline V lookup: CDR1 SGDLS, CDR2 YYNGEE. This CDR3 comprises 16 residues. This chain's CDR3 is CASSVATTRLYTEAFF. CDR3 DNA sequence: TGTGCCAGCAGCGTAGCGACCACTAGGTTGTACACTGAAGCTTTCTTT.

The CDR3 DNA reads as TGTGCCAGCAGCCAAGAAAGTGGATTCGGGCAGCCCCAGCATTTT. Translating gives CASSQESGFGQPQHF. J is TRBJ1-5 and V is TRBV3-1 (or the pseudogene TRBV3-2); no firm D call. Germline V gene data show CDR1 as LGHDT and CDR2 as YNNKEL (reference sequence). The CDR3 length is 15 residues. Trimming removed 0 bases at V and 7 bases at J, with 13 bases between.

This chain links TRBV27 with TRBJ1-6; 7 bases are a match to TRBD1. Unmatched junction bases numbered 10, after V lost 4 bases and J lost 4 bases. The CDR3 runs 17 residues. Germline loops: CDR1 MNHEY, CDR2 SMNVEV (reference sequence). CDR3 region: CASSSIPGQRYNSPLHF. CDR3 coding DNA: TGTGCCAGCAGTTCAATCCCGGGACAGAGATATAATTCACCCCTCCACTTT.

The chain's CDR3 is CASSPRGRGSNEQYF. The CDR3 DNA sequence: TGTGCCAGCAGCCCGAGGGGCAGGGGAAGCAACGAGCAGTACTTC. This rearrangement joins TRBV7-6 to TRBJ2-7; D may be TRBD1 (6 bases). From germline, CDR1 is SGHVS and CDR2 FNYEAQ. The germline V and J ends were trimmed by 5 bases and 5 bases, with 19 bases remaining between them. This CDR3 spans 15 amino acids.

Points on this clone: Here the CDR3 omits its conserved ending phenylalanine or tryptophan, so a read error is the likely source. The DNA is omitted, as the CDR3 cannot be located on it reliably, and the CDR3 follows TCRdb's listing. The gene calls are TRBV29-1 and TRBJ2-7; the listed D gene, TRBD1, was not tested against the DNA. The V gene's germline CDR1 is SQVTM and CDR2 ANQGSEA. Counting both end residues, the CDR3 totals 11 amino acids. This CDR3 reads CSVPSPGTGGA.